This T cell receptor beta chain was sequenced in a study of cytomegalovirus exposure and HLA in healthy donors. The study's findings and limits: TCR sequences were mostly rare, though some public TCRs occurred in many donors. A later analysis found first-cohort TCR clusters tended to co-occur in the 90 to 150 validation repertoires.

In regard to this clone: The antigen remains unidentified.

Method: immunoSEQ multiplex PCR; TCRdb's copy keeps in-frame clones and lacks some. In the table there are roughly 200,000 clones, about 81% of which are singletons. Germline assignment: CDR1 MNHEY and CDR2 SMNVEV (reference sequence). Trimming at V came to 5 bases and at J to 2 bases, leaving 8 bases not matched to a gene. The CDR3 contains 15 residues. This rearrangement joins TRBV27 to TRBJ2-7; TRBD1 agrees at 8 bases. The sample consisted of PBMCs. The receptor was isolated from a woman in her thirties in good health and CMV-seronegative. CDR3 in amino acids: CASSQRTGFTYEQYF. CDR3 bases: TGTGCCAGCAGTCAGAGGACAGGGTTCACCTACGAGCAGTACTTC.